Presented here are 15 T cell receptor beta chains from one specimen sequenced in a study of blood T cell repertoires in COVID-19. Using immunoSEQ multiplex PCR, the repertoire was profiled, and TCRdb retains in-frame clones only, with some absent. The repertoire has 200,000 or so clones, over 80% of them found once; the top ten carry more than 4.5%. Sequencing was carried out using peripheral blood. Source of these receptors: a woman in her 30s with acute or convalescent COVID-19.

The chain is built from TRBV7-2 and TRBJ2-2; D remains unclear. The V gene's germline CDR1 is SGHTA and CDR2 FQGNSA. Trimming removed 3 bases at V and 3 bases at J, with 8 bases between. The CDR3 consists of 14 residues. In DNA form, the CDR3 reads TGTGCCAGCAGCTTCTATCCTCACACCGGGGAGCTGTTTTTT. It is translated as CASSFYPHTGELFF. Full variable domain (missing parts from reference TRBV7-2 and TRBJ2-2): GAGVSQSPSNKVTEKGKDVELRCDPISGHTALYWYRQSLGQGLEFLIYFQGNSAPDKSGLPSDRFSAERTGGSVSTLTIQRTQQEDSAVYLCASSFYPHTGELFFGEGSRLTVL.

The J gene is TRBJ1-6, the V gene TRBV28; TRBD1 is a possible D gene (6 bases). V was pared by 6 bases and J by 1 base, with 13 bases between. CDR1 and CDR2 (germline): MDHEN, SYDVKM. The CDR3 contains 16 residues. The CDR3: CASSYRTDSYNSPLHF. CDR3 DNA sequence: TGTGCCAGCAGCTACCGGACAGATTCCTATAATTCACCCCTCCACTTT.

This clone occurred once. The gene calls are TRBV3-1 (or the pseudogene TRBV3-2) and TRBJ2-3; D is uncertain. The germline gives CDR1 LGHDT, CDR2 YNNKEL (reference sequence). The CDR3 extends over 15 amino acids. V lost 4 bases to trimming and J lost 0 bases, with 11 bases between them. The CDR3 is CASSLQPTSTDTQYF. CDR3 sequence (DNA): TGTGCCAGCAGCCTCCAACCTACTAGCACAGATACGCAGTATTTT.

V usage is TRBV24-1 and J usage is TRBJ2-1, with 8 nucleotides matching TRBD2. Germline loops: CDR1 KGHDR, CDR2 SFDVKD. CDR3 length: 19 amino acids. V dropped 9 bases and J dropped 0; count of bases not matched to a gene: 18. The CDR3 nucleotides are TGTGCCACCTCTCCGGGACTAGACTATACCCTGAGCTCCTACAATGAGCAGTTCTTC. This gives the protein CATSPGLDYTLSSYNEQFF.

The chain joins TRBV7-8 to TRBJ1-1; tentatively, D is TRBD1 (6 bases). Trimming removed 4 bases at V and 0 bases at J, with 18 bases between. The CDR3 runs to 17 residues. The germline V gene encodes CDR1 SGHVS and CDR2 FQNEAQ. The CDR3 region is CASSSVPKGHLNTEAFF. CDR3 bases: TGTGCCAGCAGCTCCGTCCCGAAGGGACACCTGAACACTGAAGCTTTCTTT. Filled out from reference TRBV7-8 and TRBJ1-1, the complete variable domain reads GAGVSQSPRYKVAKRGQDVALRCDPISGHVSLFWYQQALGQGPEFLTYFQNEAQLDKSGLPSDRFFAERPEGSVSTLKIQRTQQEDSAVYLCASSSVPKGHLNTEAFFGQGTRLTVV.

The chain is built from TRBV4-2 and TRBJ2-7; TRBD2 matches at 7 bases. J gave up 3 bases and V 1 base, and 9 bases lay outside the gene matches. Germline lookup yields CDR1 LGHNA and CDR2 YNFKEQ. The CDR3 spans 16 residues. CDR3 residues: CASSQGSSGDFYEQYF. DNA for the CDR3: TGTGCCAGCAGCCAAGGGTCGAGCGGGGATTTCTACGAGCAGTACTTC.

The genes are TRBV6-2 or TRBV6-3 and TRBJ2-5; possibly TRBD2 for D (6 bases). CDR3 size: 12 residues. The germline V and J ends were trimmed by 4 bases and 7 bases, with 10 bases remaining between them. Looked up from germline, CDR1 is MNHEY and CDR2 is SVGEGT. The CDR3 is CASSSFGGTQYF. CDR3 DNA: TGTGCCAGCAGTTCGTTCGGGGGGACCCAGTACTTC.

The genes are TRBV14 and TRBJ1-2, with a possible D match to TRBD1 (5 bases). The CDR3 extends over 14 amino acids. Germline assignment: CDR1 SGHDN and CDR2 FVKESK. V lost 0 bases to trimming and J lost 3 bases, with 8 bases between them. The CDR3 bases are TGTGCCAGCAGCCAAGAGGGGGGATACTATGGCTACACCTTC. Residues: CASSQEGGYYGYTF.

This rearrangement joins TRBV25-1 to TRBJ1-4, with TRBD1 as a possible D gene (5 bases). The germline V and J ends were trimmed by 10 bases and 3 bases, with 12 bases remaining between them. The CDR3 contains 13 residues. CDR1 and CDR2 from the germline V gene are MGHDK and SYGVNS. Here the CDR3 DNA reads TGTGCCACCTCACCGGGGGCTAATGAAAAACTGTTTTTT. Translated, it gives CATSPGANEKLFF.

In its sample, this clone was seen a few times. The J gene is TRBJ2-5, the V gene TRBV29-1, with 7 bases identical to TRBD1. J lost 4 bases, V lost 3 bases, and 2 bases had no gene match. The CDR3 spans 12 residues. CDR1 and CDR2 (germline): SQVTM, ANQGSEA. CDR3 region: CSVDGDRETQYF. The CDR3 DNA reads as TGCAGCGTTGATGGGGACAGAGAGACCCAGTACTTC. Full variable domain (missing parts from reference TRBV29-1 and TRBJ2-5): SAVISQKPSRDICQRGTSLTIQCQVDSQVTMMFWYRQQPGQSLTLIATANQGSEATYESGFVIDKFPISRPNLTFSTLTVSNMSPEDSSIYLCSVDGDRETQYFGPGTRLLVL.

The rearrangement uses TRBV19 and TRBJ1-5, with 8 positions matching TRBD1. The CDR3 has 15 amino acids. Germline V gives CDR1 LNHDA, CDR2 SQIVND (reference sequence). Trimming cost V 7 bases and J 0 bases; bases outside gene matches: 5. The CDR3 DNA reads as TGTGCCAGTAAGGACAGGGCGAATAGCAATCAGCCCCAGCATTTT. It encodes CASKDRANSNQPQHF.

The chain joins TRBV7-2 to TRBJ1-2; D gene uncertain. CDR3 length: 15 residues. V lost 3 bases to trimming and J lost 3 bases, with 14 bases between them. In germline, CDR1 is SGHTA, CDR2 FQGNSA. CDR3 residues: CASSFQPRSDYGYTF. CDR3 coding DNA: TGTGCCAGCAGCTTCCAACCTAGGTCAGACTATGGCTACACCTTC.

The chain couples TRBV11-2 to TRBJ2-1; weak D call: TRBD2 (7 bases). The CDR3 has 16 residues. Germline V CDR1 and CDR2: SGHAT, FQNNGV. V gave up 2 bases and J gave up 4 bases, with 15 bases separating them. The CDR3 region has the DNA TGTGCCAGCAGCTTAAGGGGGGGACACCTATACAATGAGCAGTTCTTC. Its translation: CASSLRGGHLYNEQFF.

This chain joins TRBV11-2 and TRBJ2-3; weak D call: TRBD1 (7 bases). Trimming took off 5 bases at V and 4 bases at J, with 13 bases between the two ends. In germline, CDR1 is SGHAT, CDR2 FQNNGV. This CDR3 region has 14 residues. The CDR3 bases are TGTGCCAGCAGCCCCGGAGGGGGCGCAGATACGCAGTATTTT. As protein: CASSPGGGADTQYF. Supplemented by reference TRBV11-2 and TRBJ2-3, the full variable domain reads EAGVAQSPRYKIIEKRQSVAFWCNPISGHATLYWYQQILGQGPKLLIQFQNNGVVDDSQLPKDRFSAERLKGVDSTLKIQPAKLEDSAVYLCASSPGGGADTQYFGPGTRLTVL.

This chain uses TRBV7-3 with TRBJ2-7; 7 nucleotides match TRBD2. The CDR3 loop spans 13 amino acids. The germline CDR1 and CDR2 sequences are SGHTA and FQGTGA. V was clipped by 1 base and J by 6 bases; unmatched bases: 3. The CDR3 bases are TGTGCCAGCAGCTTAAGCGGGGGTACCGAGCAGTACTTC. Translating gives CASSLSGGTEQYF.